This T cell receptor (beta chain) was sequenced in a study of graft-versus-host responses after intestinal transplantation. Worth noting for this clone: The target antigen is unknown.

Overall study findings and caveats: Patients with graft-donor T cell macrochimerism had high graft-versus-host to host-versus-graft clonal ratios in allografts.

Using immunoSEQ multiplex PCR, the repertoire was profiled, and TCRdb retains in-frame clones only, with some absent. The table has roughly 92,000 clones, roughly nine tenths seen once; the top ten hold more than 0.25%. This receptor was taken from a human donor who was the organ donor for an intestinal transplant. The material sequenced was unstimulated CD4+ T cells sorted from spleen or lymph node cells, taken before transplant.

CDR3 region: CASSYSGGHQPQHF. The CDR3 nucleotides read TGTGCCAGCAGTTACTCAGGGGGACATCAGCCCCAGCATTTT. V gene TRBV6-5 combines with J gene TRBJ1-5, with D possibly matching TRBD1 (6 bases). V shed 0 bases and J shed 5 bases, with 8 bases lying between them. CDR3 length: 14 amino acids. CDR1 is MNHEY and CDR2 is SVGAGI in the germline V gene.